One sample yielded the 9 T cell receptor beta chains listed below, sequenced in a study of blood T cell repertoires in COVID-19. Measured with immunoSEQ multiplex PCR; TCRdb has only the in-frame clones, and not every one. The table has roughly 250,000 clones, more than 85% seen once. Sequencing used peripheral blood. These receptors all stem from a person under 30 with COVID-19, enrolled during active disease.

The chain couples TRBV6-4 to TRBJ2-2; D is perhaps TRBD1 (5 bases). In germline, CDR1 is MRHNA, CDR2 SNTAGT. V was shortened by 7 bases and J by 6 bases, with 6 bases between the two germline ends. This CDR3 is 11 amino acids long. The CDR3 protein is CASKGAGELFF. CDR3 bases: TGTGCCAGCAAAGGGGCCGGGGAGCTGTTTTTT.

V and J are TRBV19 and TRBJ2-1; the match to TRBD2 covers 8 bases. Trimming cost V 3 bases and J 3 bases; bases outside gene matches: 4. The CDR3 contains 15 residues. The V gene's germline CDR1 is LNHDA and CDR2 SQIVND (reference sequence). The CDR3 reads CASSILAGLYNEQFF. CDR3 nucleotide sequence: TGTGCCAGTAGTATTTTAGCGGGGCTCTACAATGAGCAGTTCTTC.

This chain uses TRBV7-2 with TRBJ1-3; TRBD1 matches 7 bases. J gave up 3 bases and V 5 bases, and 4 bases lay outside the gene matches. The CDR3 has 14 amino acids. The germline CDR1 and CDR2 sequences are SGHTA and FQGNSA. The CDR3 loop reads CASSVQGFGNTIYF. The CDR3 DNA is TGTGCCAGCAGCGTACAGGGGTTTGGAAACACCATATATTTT. Drawing the rest from reference TRBV7-2 and TRBJ1-3, the complete variable domain is GAGVSQSPSNKVTEKGKDVELRCDPISGHTALYWYRQSLGQGLEFLIYFQGNSAPDKSGLPSDRFSAERTGGSVSTLTIQRTQQEDSAVYLCASSVQGFGNTIYFGEGSWLTVV.

The chain carries TRBV25-1 and TRBJ2-3, with a weak D call TRBD2 (5 bases). Trimming removed 3 bases from V and 1 base from J, with 11 bases in between. Looked up from germline, CDR1 is MGHDK and CDR2 is SYGVNS. CDR3 length: 15 amino acids. The CDR3 loop reads CASSEAGLGTDTQYF. The DNA of the CDR3 is TGTGCCAGCAGTGAGGCGGGTCTTGGCACAGATACGCAGTATTTT.

V and J are TRBV2 and TRBJ2-1, with a possible D match to TRBD2 (5 bases). Germline V gene sequence: CDR1 SNHLY, CDR2 FYNNEI. There are 17 residues in the CDR3. Deletions cut 8 bases from V and 4 bases from J, with 24 bases between. The CDR3 sequence: CASASGLVFLGYNEQFF. The CDR3 bases are TGTGCCAGCGCCTCAGGACTTGTCTTTCTTGGATACAATGAGCAGTTCTTC.

The rearrangement joins TRBV5-5 to TRBJ2-1, with 8 bases aligning to TRBD1. The germline V gene has CDR1 SGHKS and CDR2 YYEKEE (reference sequence). With 3 bases clipped from V and 8 bases from J, the junction kept 7 bases outside the gene matches. CDR3 length: 14 residues. The CDR3 region has the DNA TGTGCCAGCAGCTCCAGATCAGGGGGCGATGAGCAGTTCTTC. Protein product: CASSSRSGGDEQFF.

CDR3 in DNA: TGTGCCAGCAGTTTGGGCCTCAGCTACACCTTC. Its translation: CASSLGLSYTF. The rearrangement links TRBV12-3 or TRBV12-4 to TRBJ1-2; D is unclear. The length of the CDR3 is 11 residues. Trimming took 3 bases from V and 9 from J, leaving 8 bases between them.

Written as DNA, the CDR3 is TGTGCCAGCAGCAACGGTCGGACTGAAGCTTTCTTT. Its protein product is CASSNGRTEAFF. The J gene is TRBJ1-1, the V gene TRBV13; D remains unclear. The CDR3 totals 12 residues. Germline CDR1 is PRHDT and CDR2 is FYEKMQ (reference sequence). The V end lost 5 bases, the J end lost 5 bases, and 9 bases lay between the germline ends.

The V call is TRBV28, the J call TRBJ1-2; D is perhaps TRBD1 (5 bases). The CDR3 contains 15 residues. Germline CDR1 is MDHEN and CDR2 is SYDVKM. V lost 5 bases to trimming and J lost 4 bases, with 17 bases between them. This chain's CDR3 is CASSGMVGHGYGYTF. The DNA for the CDR3 is TGTGCCAGCAGTGGTATGGTGGGGCATGGCTATGGCTACACCTTC.